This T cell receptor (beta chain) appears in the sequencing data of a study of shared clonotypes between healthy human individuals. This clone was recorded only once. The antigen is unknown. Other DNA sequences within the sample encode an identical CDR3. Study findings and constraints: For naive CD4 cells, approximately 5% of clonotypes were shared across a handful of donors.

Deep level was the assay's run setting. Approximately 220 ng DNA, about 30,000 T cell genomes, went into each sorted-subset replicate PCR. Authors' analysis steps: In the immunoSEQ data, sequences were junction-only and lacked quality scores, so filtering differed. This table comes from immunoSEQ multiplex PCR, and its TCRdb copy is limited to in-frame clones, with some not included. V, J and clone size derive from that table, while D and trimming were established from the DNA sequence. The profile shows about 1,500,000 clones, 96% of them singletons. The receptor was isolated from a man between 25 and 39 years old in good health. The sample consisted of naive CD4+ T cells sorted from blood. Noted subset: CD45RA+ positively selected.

The CDR3, as DNA: TGTGCCAGCAGCTTAAGGGACAGAAGCTCCTACGAGCAGTACTTC. This gives the protein CASSLRDRSSYEQYF. V usage is TRBV7-2 and J usage is TRBJ2-7, with 7 bases fitting TRBD1. V shed 2 bases and J 0 bases; nucleotides not matched to a gene: 4. The CDR3 has 15 residues. Germline lookup yields CDR1 SGHTA and CDR2 FQGNSA.